This T cell receptor beta chain came from a study of regulatory T cells in long-lasting Graves disease. Specified time point: newly diagnosed GD, antithyroid drugs for less than 3 months. The TCR library was made from RNA that had been extracted from PBMCs in TRIzol. Building of the TCR beta libraries involved iRepertoire HTBI primers and Arm-PCR of CDR3 regions. Each CDR3 protein is one row after TCRdb ran MiXCR on the multiplex PCR reads. The sample contains roughly 430,000 distinct CDR3 sequences, about 16% of which appear only once. The CDR3 consists of 14 residues. V gave up 8 bases and J gave up 6 bases; unmatched junction bases: 10. CDR1 and CDR2 (germline): LNHDA, SQIVND (reference sequence). The same sample was also studied in work on T cells in Graves' hyperthyroidism and ophthalmopathy. That paper adds: Most thyroid-expanded clonotypes above 0.001 were also found in blood.

The gene calls are TRBV19 and TRBJ2-1; 7 nucleotides match TRBD1. The starting material was peripheral blood mononuclear cells (PBMCs), obtained at new diagnosis, from a patient treated with antithyroid drugs. The sequence was collected from a young woman with Graves disease. The CDR3 DNA is TGTGCCAGTTCCCTGACAGGGTTACTCAATGAGCAGTTCTTC. Its protein product is CASSLTGLLNEQFF.